This T cell receptor (beta chain) came from a study of kidney transplant recipient with SARS-CoV-2 infection. CDR1 and CDR2 (germline): DFQATT, SNEGSKA (reference sequence). Trimming shortened V by 3 bases and J by 3 bases, and 14 bases separated the two germline ends. The CDR3 is 14 residues long. Using its own MiXCR run on the reads, TCRdb lists one record per CDR3 protein. The sample carries 200,000 to 300,000 distinct CDR3 sequences, under 30% recorded once. The material was a blood sample, obtained at baseline and between days 110 and 120 from a kidney transplant recipient. This clonotype was sampled from a young adult male patient who had COVID-19 and was a kidney transplant recipient. Some T cells may trace back to the graft donor. The chain has TRBV20-1 and TRBJ2-5; D unresolved. CDR3 residues: CSARLAASEETQYF. The CDR3 DNA sequence: TGCAGTGCTAGGCTGGCGGCTAGTGAAGAGACCCAGTACTTC.